The present TCR beta chain was sequenced within a study of blood T cells in healthy people across ages. With a J-beta primer mix and a sample-barcoded 5' primer, a second PCR ran roughly 6 to 11 cycles. A template-switch adaptor that had 12 random nucleotides put a tag on each cDNA molecule. One entry per CDR3 protein, called by TCRdb with MiXCR from the 5' RACE reads. The table has 920,000 or so distinct CDR3 sequences, 45% seen once. This clonotype was recorded a few times. With V trimmed by 5 bases and J by 0 bases, 3 bases remained unmatched. The V gene's germline CDR1 is MNHEY and CDR2 SVGAGI. This CDR3 is built from 14 residues.

The sequence was obtained from a woman aged 55-70 years in good health. This sequence joins TRBV6-5 and TRBJ2-5, with TRBD2 identical over 7 bases. The sample was blood. CDR3: CASSPGLHQETQYF. The CDR3 DNA reads as TGTGCCAGCAGTCCGGGACTACACCAAGAGACCCAGTACTTC.